This T cell receptor beta chain was sequenced during a study of CD8 T cells in ankylosing spondylitis. As for this clonotype: Its specificity is not known.

V lost 3 bases to trimming and J lost 5 bases, with 11 bases between them. This CDR3 comprises 14 residues. TCRdb ran MiXCR on the 5' RACE reads and lists one entry per CDR3 protein. The data hold about 110,000 distinct CDR3 sequences, with around 24% observed a single time. Study-wide results and caveats: Certain motif variants had earlier been reported in reactive arthritis synovial fluid and blood.

The source material was synovial fluid, either unsorted or a sorted T cell fraction (not recorded which). This rearrangement joins TRBV12-3 or TRBV12-4 to TRBJ2-1, with a tentative D call TRBD2 (7 bases). This receptor was taken from a male donor with ankylosing spondylitis. CDR3 DNA sequence: TGTGCCAGCAGTTTGGGGGGGCTCAACAATGAGCAGTTCTTC. The encoded protein is CASSLGGLNNEQFF.